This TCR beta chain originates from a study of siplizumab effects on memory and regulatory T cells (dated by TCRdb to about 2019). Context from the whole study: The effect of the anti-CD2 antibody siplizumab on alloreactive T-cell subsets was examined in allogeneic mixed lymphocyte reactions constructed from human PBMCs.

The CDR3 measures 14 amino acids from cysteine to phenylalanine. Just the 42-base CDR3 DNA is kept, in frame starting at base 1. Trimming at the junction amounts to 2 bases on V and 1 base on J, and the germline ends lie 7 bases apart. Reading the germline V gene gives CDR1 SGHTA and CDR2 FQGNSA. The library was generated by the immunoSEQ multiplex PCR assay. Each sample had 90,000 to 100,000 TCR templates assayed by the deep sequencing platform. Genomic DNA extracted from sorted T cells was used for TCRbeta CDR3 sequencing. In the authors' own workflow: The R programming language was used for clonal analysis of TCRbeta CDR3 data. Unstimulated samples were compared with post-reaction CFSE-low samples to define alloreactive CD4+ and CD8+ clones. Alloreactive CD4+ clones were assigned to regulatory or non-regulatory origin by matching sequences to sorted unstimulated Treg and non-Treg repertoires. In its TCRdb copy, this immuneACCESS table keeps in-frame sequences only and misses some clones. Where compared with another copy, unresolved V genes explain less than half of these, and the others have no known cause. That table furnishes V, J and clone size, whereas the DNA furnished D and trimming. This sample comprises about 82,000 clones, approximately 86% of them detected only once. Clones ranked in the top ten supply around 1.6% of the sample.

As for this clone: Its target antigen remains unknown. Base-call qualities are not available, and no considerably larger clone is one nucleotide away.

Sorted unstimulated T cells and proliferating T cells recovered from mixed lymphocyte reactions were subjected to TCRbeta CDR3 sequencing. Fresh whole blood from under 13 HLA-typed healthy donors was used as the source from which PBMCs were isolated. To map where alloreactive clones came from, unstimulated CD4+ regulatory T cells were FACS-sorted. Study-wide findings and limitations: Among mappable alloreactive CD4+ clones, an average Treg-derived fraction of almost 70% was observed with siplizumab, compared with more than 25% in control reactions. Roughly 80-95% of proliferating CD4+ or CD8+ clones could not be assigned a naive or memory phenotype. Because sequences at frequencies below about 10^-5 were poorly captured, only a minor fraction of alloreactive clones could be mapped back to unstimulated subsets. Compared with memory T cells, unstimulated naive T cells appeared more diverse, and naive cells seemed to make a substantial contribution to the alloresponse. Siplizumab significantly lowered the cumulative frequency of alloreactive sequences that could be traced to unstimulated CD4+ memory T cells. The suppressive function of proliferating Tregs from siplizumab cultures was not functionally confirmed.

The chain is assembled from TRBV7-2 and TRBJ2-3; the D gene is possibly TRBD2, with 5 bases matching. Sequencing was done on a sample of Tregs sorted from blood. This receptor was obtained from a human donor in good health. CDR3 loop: CASSLTGGTDTQYF. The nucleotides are TGTGCCAGCAGCTTAACCGGGGGCACAGATACGCAGTATTTT. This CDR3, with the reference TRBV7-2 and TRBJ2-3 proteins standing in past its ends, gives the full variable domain GAGVSQSPSNKVTEKGKDVELRCDPISGHTALYWYRQSLGQGLEFLIYFQGNSAPDKSGLPSDRFSAERTGGSVSTLTIQRTQQEDSAVYLCASSLTGGTDTQYFGPGTRLTVL.